This TCR beta chain comes out of a study of T cells after yellow fever vaccination. Study-level findings and limits: Faster peaking, at day 5 versus 15, marked a secondary response that was weaker. Clonotypes appearing in both CD4 and CD8 compartments existed, and their share was small.

They built TCR cDNA with 5'RACE template switching, a step that put in a universal primer site and UMIs. MiXCR, run by TCRdb on the 5' RACE reads, gives a single entry per CDR3 protein. The data contain about 580,000 distinct CDR3 sequences, less than 20% of them singletons. The germline V gene encodes CDR1 MGHRA and CDR2 YSYEKL. The V segment lost 2 bases and the J segment 7 bases; nucleotides outside the gene matches: 12. The CDR3 is 18 amino acids. A note on this clonotype: The antigen is undetermined.

The receptor was isolated from a man aged 18 to 35 who received the YFV17D yellow fever vaccine. The starting material was PBMCs, obtained around 5 days after the first yellow fever vaccination. The V and J genes are TRBV4-1 and TRBJ2-1; 12 nucleotides align to TRBD2. DNA for the CDR3: TGCGCCAGCAGCCAAAACTTAATCCTAGCGGGGGGGTCAAATGAGCAGTTCTTC. Its protein product is CASSQNLILAGGSNEQFF.